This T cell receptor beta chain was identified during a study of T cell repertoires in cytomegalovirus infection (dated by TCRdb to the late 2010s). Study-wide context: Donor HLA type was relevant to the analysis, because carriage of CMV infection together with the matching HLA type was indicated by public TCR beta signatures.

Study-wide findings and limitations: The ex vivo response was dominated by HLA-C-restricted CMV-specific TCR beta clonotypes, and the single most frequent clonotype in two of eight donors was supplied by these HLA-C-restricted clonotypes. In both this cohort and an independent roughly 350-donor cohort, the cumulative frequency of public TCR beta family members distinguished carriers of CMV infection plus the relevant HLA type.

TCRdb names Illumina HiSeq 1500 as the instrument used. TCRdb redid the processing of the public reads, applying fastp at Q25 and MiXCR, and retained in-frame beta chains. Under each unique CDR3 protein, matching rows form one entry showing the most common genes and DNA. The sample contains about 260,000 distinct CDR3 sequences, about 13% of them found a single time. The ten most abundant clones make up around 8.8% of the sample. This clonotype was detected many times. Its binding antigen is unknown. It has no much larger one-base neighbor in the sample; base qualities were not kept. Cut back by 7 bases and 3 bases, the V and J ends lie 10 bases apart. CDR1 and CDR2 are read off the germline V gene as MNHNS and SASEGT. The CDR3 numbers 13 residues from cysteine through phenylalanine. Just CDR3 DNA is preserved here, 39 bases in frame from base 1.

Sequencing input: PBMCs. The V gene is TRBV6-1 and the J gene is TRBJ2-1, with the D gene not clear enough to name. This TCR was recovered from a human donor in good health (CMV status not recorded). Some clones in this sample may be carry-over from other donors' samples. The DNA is TGTGCCAGCATAGCCAACGTCTACAATGAGCAGTTCTTC. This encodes CASIANVYNEQFF.